These 6 T cell receptor beta chains came from one sample sequenced in a study of blood T cell repertoires in COVID-19. The data were produced by immunoSEQ multiplex PCR, yet TCRdb's version contains in-frame clones alone and is incomplete. In the table there are roughly 280,000 clones, 85% to 90% of which are singletons. The specimen sequenced was PBMCs or T cells enriched from blood (not recorded which). These receptors were obtained from a young woman who had recovered from COVID-19.

The rearrangement uses TRBV11-2 and TRBJ1-1, with 7 bases lining up with TRBD1. CDR1 and CDR2 (germline): SGHAT, FQNNGV. The CDR3 sequence is 14 residues long. The junction had 4 bases not matched to a gene; V was cut back by 6 bases and J by 0 bases. CDR3 coding DNA: TGTGCCAGCAGAGCCGACAGGGTGAACACTGAAGCTTTCTTT. Its translation is CASRADRVNTEAFF.

V is TRBV7-8 and J is TRBJ2-7; TRBD2 might be the D (6 bases). The germline V gene encodes CDR1 SGHVS and CDR2 FQNEAQ. The CDR3 consists of 15 residues. V was shortened by 1 base and J by 3 bases, with 13 bases between the two germline ends. The CDR3 nucleotides read TGTGCCAGCAGCTTAGTTGGGACTTCGATCTACGAGCAGTACTTC. It translates to CASSLVGTSIYEQYF.

The chain links TRBV24-1 to TRBJ2-3; 10 bases agree with TRBD2. Unmatched junction bases numbered 8, after V lost 4 bases and J lost 5 bases. CDR1 and CDR2 (germline): KGHDR, SFDVKD. The CDR3 has 16 amino acids. CDR3 bases: TGTGCCACCAGTGACCCCTCTAGCGGGGGCAGAGATACGCAGTATTTT. Protein sequence: CATSDPSSGGRDTQYF.

In this sample, this clone turned up once. The chain links TRBV6-6 to TRBJ2-7, with TRBD2 matching 8 bases. V lost 5 bases and J lost 9; bases outside the gene matches: 9. The V gene's germline CDR1 is MNHNY and CDR2 SVGAGI (reference sequence). The CDR3 consists of 13 residues. As DNA, the CDR3 is TGTGCCAGCAGTCTTAGCGGGGAGGTGGGGCAGTACTTC. It codes for CASSLSGEVGQYF.

The CDR3 sequence is CARHEYLPGQGARDYGYTF. DNA for the CDR3: TGTGCCAGACATGAGTACCTCCCGGGACAGGGGGCGCGTGACTATGGCTACACCTTC. The V gene is TRBV3-1 (or the pseudogene TRBV3-2), the J gene TRBJ1-2; 12 bases are shared with TRBD1. The ends lost 9 bases at V and 3 bases at J; junction bases unmatched: 20. This CDR3 has 19 residues. CDR1 is LGHDT, CDR2 YNNKEL, per germline (reference sequence).

The chain has TRBV4-1 and TRBJ1-2, with D tentatively TRBD1 (6 bases). Germline V gene data show CDR1 as MGHRA and CDR2 as YSYEKL. Between the trimmed V and J ends, which lost 1 base and 5 bases, there was a span of 14 bases. This CDR3 is 15 amino acids long. The CDR3 coding sequence is TGCGCCAGCAGCCAAGCGTGGGGGCCGGGGTATGGCTACACCTTC. Translated, it gives CASSQAWGPGYGYTF.